Listed here is a single TCR beta chain. This may be a read error, as it is one base from a much larger clone. The data were taken from a study of read filtering for tumor transcriptome and immune sequencing. The wider study: Patients were approximately 17 male and roughly 15 female, mean age roughly 70 years, range roughly 47 to 80. RNA-seq yielded only about 75 to 1,400 TCR reads, IR-seq about 4 to 10.27 million.

Molecular barcoded adaptors covering alpha/delta and beta/gamma chains were used on approximately 400 ng RNA. One entry per CDR3 protein, called by TCRdb with MiXCR from the reads. The sample shows 130,000 or so distinct CDR3 sequences, around 14% of them seen only once. Germline V gene sequence: CDR1 MNHNS, CDR2 SASEGT. The V gene lost 11 bases and the J gene lost 6 bases, with 8 bases spanning the gap. The CDR3 totals 10 residues. The source of this sequence is a donor older than 35 with multiple myeloma. What was sequenced was a population of CD138-negative cells sorted from bone marrow. V gene TRBV6-1 combines with J gene TRBJ2-1; possibly TRBD2 for D (5 bases). The CDR3 region is CAAGCNEQFF. The CDR3 DNA follows: TGTGCCGCGGGCTGCAATGAGCAGTTCTTC.